The 23 T cell receptor beta chains below come from one sample, sequenced in a study of T-cell reconstitution after alpha-beta-depleted transplantation in children. The TCRbeta library incorporated unique molecular identifiers. MiXCR, run by TCRdb on the PCR reads, gives a single entry per CDR3 protein. The data contain 250,000 to 400,000 distinct CDR3 sequences, approximately 23% of them singletons. The sample consisted of PBMCs, mostly from graft donor cells, taken 180 days after TCRalphabeta/CD19-depleted stem cell transplant. These receptors were collected from a male patient younger than 18 who had a stem cell transplant for acute lymphoblastic leukemia, so the T cells may come from the graft donor.

J is TRBJ2-7 and V is TRBV10-3; D is unresolved. Germline V gene lookup returns CDR1 ENHRY and CDR2 SYGVKD. This CDR3 is built from 11 residues. V was cut by 3 bases and J by 3 bases, with 3 bases left in between. CDR3: CAISDNYEQYF. CDR3 coding DNA: TGTGCCATCAGTGACAACTACGAGCAGTACTTC.

This clonotype was counted a few times. The chain carries TRBV12-3 or TRBV12-4 and TRBJ2-7; TRBD1 aligns across 8 bases. The trim removed 3 bases at V and 6 bases at J, leaving 7 bases unmatched. The CDR3 has 14 amino acids. CDR3 bases: TGTGCCAGCAGTTTCCTCCAGGGGGCTGGCGAGCAGTACTTC. It is translated as CASSFLQGAGEQYF.

In this sample, this clonotype turned up a few times. The gene calls are TRBV4-1 and TRBJ2-7; 11 bases are a match to TRBD1. V was pared by 4 bases and J by 3 bases, with 8 bases of the junction left unmatched. Germline assignment: CDR1 MGHRA and CDR2 YSYEKL. This CDR3 has 16 amino acids. The CDR3 nucleotides are TGCGCCAGCAGCCGAAGCCCGGGGACAGGGGGCTACGAGCAGTACTTC. The encoded protein is CASSRSPGTGGYEQYF.

CDR3 protein: CASSVRDRKLTGDNEQFF. As DNA, the CDR3 is TGCGCCAGCAGCGTCCGGGACAGGAAGTTAACAGGCGACAATGAGCAGTTCTTC. This chain links TRBV4-1 with TRBJ2-1; TRBD1 matches at 8 bases. V shed 5 bases, J shed 5 bases, and the junction held 17 bases outside the gene matches. The CDR3 runs 18 residues. Germline lookup yields CDR1 MGHRA and CDR2 YSYEKL.

This clonotype occurred a few times. J is TRBJ1-3 and V is TRBV5-1; TRBD1 might be the D (6 bases). The germline V gene has CDR1 SGHRS and CDR2 YFSETQ. V lost 4 bases and J 0 bases, leaving 11 bases between the germline ends. This CDR3 contains 15 residues. CDR3 protein: CASSLTDSSGNTIYF. The DNA for the CDR3 is TGCGCCAGCAGCCTTACGGACAGCTCTGGAAACACCATATATTTT.

This chain links TRBV14 with TRBJ1-3; a possible D gene is TRBD1 (5 bases). This CDR3 has 15 amino acids. Trimming left V 4 bases short and J 0 bases short, with 10 bases between. Germline CDR1 and CDR2: SGHDN and FVKESK. In DNA, the CDR3 is TGTGCCAGCAGCCTCCGAGGGGTCTCTGGAAACACCATATATTTT. Amino acid sequence: CASSLRGVSGNTIYF.

V is TRBV25-1 and J is TRBJ2-5, with TRBD1 as a possible D gene (6 bases). This CDR3 has 13 residues. The germline gives CDR1 MGHDK, CDR2 SYGVNS. Trimming removed 3 bases from V and 5 bases from J, with 10 bases in between. CDR3 in amino acids: CASSEGTPETQYF. DNA for the CDR3: TGTGCCAGCAGTGAGGGGACACCTGAGACCCAGTACTTC.

This chain joins TRBV5-1 and TRBJ2-5; D ambiguous. Trimming shortened V by 2 bases and J by 1 base, and 12 bases separated the two germline ends. In germline, CDR1 is SGHRS, CDR2 YFSETQ. The CDR3 consists of 15 residues. CDR3 coding DNA: TGCGCCAGCAGCTTTGGTGGCACTCCCCAAGAGACCCAGTACTTC. Residues: CASSFGGTPQETQYF.

This clonotype has more than one count but fewer than ten. J is TRBJ1-5 and V is TRBV20-1; tentatively, D is TRBD1 (5 bases). Trimming cost V 6 bases and J 5 bases, with 17 bases left between them. CDR1 and CDR2 from the germline V gene are DFQATT and SNEGSKA (reference sequence). CDR3 size: 14 residues. CDR3 sequence reads: CSAVVGTSYQPQHF. The CDR3 coding sequence is TGCAGTGCAGTAGTTGGGACGAGTTATCAGCCCCAGCATTTT.

A few counts support this clonotype. This sequence joins TRBV6-1 and TRBJ2-1; D is unresolved. The CDR3 length is 15 residues. Germline CDR1 and CDR2: MNHNS and SASEGT. Trimming removed 0 bases from V and 4 bases from J, with 10 bases in between. The CDR3 sequence is CASSEALLVYNEQFF. Here the CDR3 DNA reads TGTGCCAGCAGTGAAGCGCTTCTCGTTTACAATGAGCAGTTCTTC.

The chain joins TRBV7-8 to TRBJ2-1; TRBD2 is a possible D gene (5 bases). CDR1 is SGHVS and CDR2 is FQNEAQ in the germline V gene. Trimming took 8 bases from V and 6 from J, leaving 11 bases between them. This CDR3 is built from 12 residues. CDR3 coding DNA: TGTGCCAGCGGACTTGGAAGCAATGAGCAGTTCTTC. It is translated as CASGLGSNEQFF.

The gene calls are TRBV20-1 and TRBJ2-7; 10 positions agree with TRBD2. The CDR3 has 14 amino acids. CDR1 DFQATT and CDR2 SNEGSKA come from the germline V gene (reference sequence). Trimming removed 4 bases from V and 0 bases from J; junction bases left unmatched: 3. The CDR3: CSATTSGPSYEQYF. CDR3 DNA: TGCAGTGCTACGACTAGCGGGCCCTCCTACGAGCAGTACTTC.

This clonotype has more than one count but fewer than ten. The chain combines TRBV4-1 with TRBJ2-4; D unresolved. Germline CDR1 MGHRA, CDR2 YSYEKL. V lost 5 bases and J 4 bases, leaving 9 bases between the germline ends. There are 13 residues in the CDR3. The CDR3 protein is CASSLHIKNIQYF. DNA of the CDR3: TGCGCCAGCAGCTTGCATATAAAAAACATTCAGTACTTC.

V gene TRBV28 combines with J gene TRBJ2-7; maybe TRBD1 (6 bases). Trimming stripped 7 bases from V and 2 bases from J, with 18 bases between. The CDR3 loop spans 15 amino acids. From germline, CDR1 is MDHEN and CDR2 SYDVKM. The CDR3 DNA is TGTGCCAGCACCAGTTTTGGACAGCAGGCCTACGAGCAGTACTTC. Translating gives CASTSFGQQAYEQYF. The whole variable domain, filled in from reference TRBV28 and TRBJ2-7, reads DVKVTQSSRYLVKRTGEKVFLECVQDMDHENMFWYRQDPGLGLRLIYFSYDVKMKEKGDIPEGYSVSREKKERFSLILESASTNQTSMYLCASTSFGQQAYEQYFGPGTRLTVT.

The gene calls are TRBV12-3 or TRBV12-4 and TRBJ2-3; tentatively, D is TRBD2 (5 bases). V was cut by 5 bases and J by 2 bases, with 11 bases left in between. The length of the CDR3 is 14 residues. Written as DNA, the CDR3 is TGTGCCAGCAGTCGATGGACTGACACAGATACGCAGTATTTT. Its translation is CASSRWTDTDTQYF.

Concerning this clonotype itself: A junction end diverges from the germline sequence, so it may reflect a read error. The chain has TRBV7-9 and TRBJ2-7; no reliable D call. The germline CDR1 and CDR2 sequences are SEHNR and FQNEAQ (reference sequence). CDR3 size: 16 residues. CDR3 DNA: TGTGACAGCAGCCTTACCTCGGGCTTTAAGGCCTACGAGCAGTACTTC. Amino acids: CDSSLTSGFKAYEQYF. The full variable domain, rest sourced from reference TRBV7-9 and TRBJ2-7, is DTGVSQNPRHKITKRGQNVTFRCDPISEHNRLYWYRQTLGQGPEFLTYFQNEAQLEKSRLLSDRFSAERPKGSFSTLEIQRTEQGDSAMYLCDSSLTSGFKAYEQYFGPGTRLTVT.

This clonotype was observed a handful of times. The J gene is TRBJ2-7, the V gene TRBV11-2, with D hard to call. The V gene lost 4 bases and the J gene lost 6 bases, with 10 bases spanning the gap. Germline CDR1 is SGHAT and CDR2 is FQNNGV. The CDR3 covers 12 residues. DNA for the CDR3: TGTGCCAGCAGCTCGCTCGGACCCGAGCAGTACTTC. Its translation: CASSSLGPEQYF.

This clonotype has just a few counts. This chain uses TRBV5-1 with TRBJ2-6; no reliable D call. Trimming took off 4 bases at V and 0 bases at J, with 2 bases between the two ends. There are 13 residues in the CDR3. The germline gives CDR1 SGHRS, CDR2 YFSETQ. This chain's CDR3 is CASSGSGANVLTF. As DNA, the CDR3 is TGCGCCAGCAGCGGCTCTGGGGCCAACGTCCTGACTTTC.

In its sample, this clonotype was seen many times. The chain uses TRBV9 and TRBJ2-7; D may be TRBD1 or TRBD2 (5 bases each). The V end lost 3 bases, the J end lost 0 bases, and 7 bases lay between the germline ends. This CDR3 has 13 residues. Germline V CDR1 and CDR2: SGDLS, YYNGEE. In DNA form, the CDR3 reads TGTGCCAGCAGCGCGGGGCCCTCCTACGAGCAGTACTTC. Its translation is CASSAGPSYEQYF.

The chain is built from TRBV7-9 and TRBJ2-2; D is unclear. Germline CDR1 is SEHNR and CDR2 is FQNEAQ (reference sequence). This CDR3 has 13 residues. Between the trimmed V and J ends, which lost 5 bases and 6 bases, there was a span of 10 bases. The CDR3 nucleotides are TGTGCCAGCAGCCCAAACAATGCCGGGGAGCTGTTTTTT. This gives the protein CASSPNNAGELFF.

CDR3 sequence (DNA): TGCAGTGCTAGAGGACTTCCTGGGGCCAACGTCCTGACTTTC. It yields the protein CSARGLPGANVLTF. This rearrangement joins TRBV20-1 to TRBJ2-6; D is unresolved. V lost 1 base to trimming and J lost 2 bases, with 6 bases between them. CDR1 is DFQATT, CDR2 SNEGSKA, per germline (reference sequence). There are 14 residues in the CDR3.

V gene TRBV20-1 combines with J gene TRBJ2-7; 10 positions agree with TRBD2. V shed 6 bases and J 3 bases; nucleotides not matched to a gene: 8. The CDR3 is made up of 14 amino acids. Germline CDR1 DFQATT, CDR2 SNEGSKA (reference sequence). CDR3 sequence: CSALLAGWNYEQYF. The CDR3 DNA sequence: TGCAGTGCACTACTAGCGGGATGGAACTACGAGCAGTACTTC.

V usage is TRBV20-1 and J usage is TRBJ1-4; D gene uncertain. The CDR3 has 13 amino acids. In germline, CDR1 is DFQATT, CDR2 SNEGSKA (reference sequence). Trimming removed 3 bases from V and 1 base from J, with 6 bases in between. Here the CDR3 reads CSARRLTNEKLFF. The CDR3 region has the DNA TGCAGTGCTAGGCGGTTAACTAATGAAAAACTGTTTTTT.